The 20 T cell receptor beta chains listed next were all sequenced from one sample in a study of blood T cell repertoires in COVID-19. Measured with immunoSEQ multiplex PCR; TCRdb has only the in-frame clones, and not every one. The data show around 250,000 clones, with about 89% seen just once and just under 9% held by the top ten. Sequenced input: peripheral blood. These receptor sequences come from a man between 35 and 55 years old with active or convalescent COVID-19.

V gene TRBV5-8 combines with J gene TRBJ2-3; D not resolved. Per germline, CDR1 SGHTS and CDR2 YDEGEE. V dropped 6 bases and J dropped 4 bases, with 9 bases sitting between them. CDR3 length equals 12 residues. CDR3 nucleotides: TGTGCCAGCACTCGAACAGCAGATACGCAGTATTTT. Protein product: CASTRTADTQYF.

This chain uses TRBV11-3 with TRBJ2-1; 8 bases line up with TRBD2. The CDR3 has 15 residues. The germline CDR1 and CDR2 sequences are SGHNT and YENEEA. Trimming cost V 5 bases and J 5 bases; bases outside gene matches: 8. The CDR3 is CASSRPRGLDNEQFF. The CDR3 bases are TGTGCCAGCAGCCGGCCACGGGGACTAGACAATGAGCAGTTCTTC.

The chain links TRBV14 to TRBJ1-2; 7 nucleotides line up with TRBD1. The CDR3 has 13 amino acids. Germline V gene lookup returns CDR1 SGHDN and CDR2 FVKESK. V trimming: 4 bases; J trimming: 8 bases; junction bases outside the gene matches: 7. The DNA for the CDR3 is TGTGCCAGCAGCCCGCGACAGGGCCAGGGCTACACCTTC. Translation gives CASSPRQGQGYTF.

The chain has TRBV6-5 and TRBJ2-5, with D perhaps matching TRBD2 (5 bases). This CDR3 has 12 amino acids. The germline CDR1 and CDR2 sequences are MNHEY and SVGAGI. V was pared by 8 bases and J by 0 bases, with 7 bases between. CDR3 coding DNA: TGTGCCAGCGAGGGATACCAAGAGACCCAGTACTTC. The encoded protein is CASEGYQETQYF.

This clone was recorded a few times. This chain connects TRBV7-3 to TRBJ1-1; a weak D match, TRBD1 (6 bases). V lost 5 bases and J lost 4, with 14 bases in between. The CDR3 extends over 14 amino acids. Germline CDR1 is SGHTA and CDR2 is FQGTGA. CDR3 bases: TGTGCCAGCAGCCAACAGGGAGGGGGCACTGAAGCTTTCTTT. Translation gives CASSQQGGGTEAFF.

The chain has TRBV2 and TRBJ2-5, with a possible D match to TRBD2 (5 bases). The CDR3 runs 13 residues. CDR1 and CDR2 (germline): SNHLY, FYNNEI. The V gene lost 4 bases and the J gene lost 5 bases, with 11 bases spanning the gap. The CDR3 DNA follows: TGTGCCAGCAGTGGGGGAGAAATGGAGACCCAGTACTTC. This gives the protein CASSGGEMETQYF.

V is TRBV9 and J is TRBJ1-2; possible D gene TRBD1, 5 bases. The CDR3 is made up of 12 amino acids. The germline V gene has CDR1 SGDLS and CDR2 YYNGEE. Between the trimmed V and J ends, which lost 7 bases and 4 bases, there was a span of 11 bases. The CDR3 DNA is TGTGCCAGCGTCGATGACAGCTATGGCTACACCTTC. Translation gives CASVDDSYGYTF.

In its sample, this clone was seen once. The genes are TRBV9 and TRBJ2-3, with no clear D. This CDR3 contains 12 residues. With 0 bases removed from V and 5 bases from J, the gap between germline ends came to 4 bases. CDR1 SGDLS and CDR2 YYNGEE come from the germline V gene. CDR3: CASSVEQDTQYF. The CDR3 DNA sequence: TGTGCCAGCAGCGTAGAGCAAGATACGCAGTATTTT.

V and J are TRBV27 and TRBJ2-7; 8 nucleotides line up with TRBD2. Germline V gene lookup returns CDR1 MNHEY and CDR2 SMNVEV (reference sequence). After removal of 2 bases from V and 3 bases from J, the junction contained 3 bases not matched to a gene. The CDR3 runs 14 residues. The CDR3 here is CASSLSTSGYEQYF. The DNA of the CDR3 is TGTGCCAGCAGTTTAAGTACTAGCGGCTACGAGCAGTACTTC.

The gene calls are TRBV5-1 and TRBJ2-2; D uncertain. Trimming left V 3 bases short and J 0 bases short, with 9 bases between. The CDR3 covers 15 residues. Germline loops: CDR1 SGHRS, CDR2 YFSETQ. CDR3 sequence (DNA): TGCGCCAGCAGCTACCGAGGTTCGAACACCGGGGAGCTGTTTTTT. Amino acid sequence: CASSYRGSNTGELFF.

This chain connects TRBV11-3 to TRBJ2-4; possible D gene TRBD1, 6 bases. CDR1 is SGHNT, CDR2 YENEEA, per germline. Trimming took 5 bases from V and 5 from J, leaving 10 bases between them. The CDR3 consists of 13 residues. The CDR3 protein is CASSGDTENIQYF. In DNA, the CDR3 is TGTGCCAGCAGCGGGGACACCGAAAACATTCAGTACTTC.

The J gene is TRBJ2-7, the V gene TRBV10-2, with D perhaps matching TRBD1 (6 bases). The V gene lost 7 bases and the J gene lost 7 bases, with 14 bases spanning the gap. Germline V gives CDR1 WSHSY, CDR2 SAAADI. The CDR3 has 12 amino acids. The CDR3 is CASIPATGEQYF. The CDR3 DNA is TGCGCCAGCATACCCGCCACAGGGGAGCAGTACTTC.

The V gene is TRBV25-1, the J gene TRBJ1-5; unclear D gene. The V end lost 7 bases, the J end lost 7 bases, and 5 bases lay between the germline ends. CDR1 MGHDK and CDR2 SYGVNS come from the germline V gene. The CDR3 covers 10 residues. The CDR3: CASTLQPQHF. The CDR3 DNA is TGTGCCAGCACTCTACAGCCCCAGCATTTT. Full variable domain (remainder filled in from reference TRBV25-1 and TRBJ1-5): EADIYQTPRYLVIGTGKKITLECSQTMGHDKMYWYQQDPGMELHLIHYSYGVNSTEKGDLSSESTVSRIRTEHFPLTLESARPSHTSQYLCASTLQPQHFGDGTRLSIL.

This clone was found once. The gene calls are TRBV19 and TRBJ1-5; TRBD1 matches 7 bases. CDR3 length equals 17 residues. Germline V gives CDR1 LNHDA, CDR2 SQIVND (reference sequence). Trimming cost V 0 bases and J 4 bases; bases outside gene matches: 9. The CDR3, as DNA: TGTGCCAGTAGTATAGATCCCCCAGGGGGGTCAAATCAGCCCCAGCATTTT. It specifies CASSIDPPGGSNQPQHF. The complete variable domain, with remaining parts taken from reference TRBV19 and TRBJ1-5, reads DGGITQSPKYLFRKEGQNVTLSCEQNLNHDAMYWYRQDPGQGLRLIYYSQIVNDFQKGDIAEGYSVSREKKESFPLTVTSAQKNPTAFYLCASSIDPPGGSNQPQHFGDGTRLSIL.

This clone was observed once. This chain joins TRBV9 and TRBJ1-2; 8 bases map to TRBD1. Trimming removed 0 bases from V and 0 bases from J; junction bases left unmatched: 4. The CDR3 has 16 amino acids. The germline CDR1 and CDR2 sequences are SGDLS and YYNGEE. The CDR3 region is CASSVGPGGANYGYTF. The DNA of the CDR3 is TGTGCCAGCAGCGTAGGGCCAGGGGGCGCTAACTATGGCTACACCTTC.

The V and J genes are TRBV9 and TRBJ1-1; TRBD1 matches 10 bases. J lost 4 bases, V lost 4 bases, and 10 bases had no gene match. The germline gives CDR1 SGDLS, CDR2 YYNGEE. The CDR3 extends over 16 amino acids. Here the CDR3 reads CASSYDSGTGVTEAFF. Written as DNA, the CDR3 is TGTGCCAGCAGCTATGATTCCGGGACAGGGGTCACTGAAGCTTTCTTT.

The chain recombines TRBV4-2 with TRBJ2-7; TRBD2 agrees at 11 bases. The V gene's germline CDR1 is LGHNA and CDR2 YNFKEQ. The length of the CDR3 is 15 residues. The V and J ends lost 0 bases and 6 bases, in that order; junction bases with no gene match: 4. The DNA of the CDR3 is TGTGCCAGCAGCCAAGAGGTAGCGGGAGGGCTCGAGCAGTACTTC. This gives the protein CASSQEVAGGLEQYF.

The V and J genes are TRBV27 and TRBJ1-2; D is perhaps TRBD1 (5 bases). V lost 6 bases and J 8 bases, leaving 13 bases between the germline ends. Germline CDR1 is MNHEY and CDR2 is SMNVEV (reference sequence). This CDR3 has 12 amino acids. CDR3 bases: TGTGCCAGCAGCCAAACAGGCGGCGGCTACACCTTC. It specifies CASSQTGGGYTF.

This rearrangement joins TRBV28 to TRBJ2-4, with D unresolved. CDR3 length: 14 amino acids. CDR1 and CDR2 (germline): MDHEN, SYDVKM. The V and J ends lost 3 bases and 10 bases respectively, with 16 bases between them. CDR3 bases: TGTGCCAGCAGTTTGCGGCCCCAGACGGGTATTCAGTACTTC. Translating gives CASSLRPQTGIQYF.

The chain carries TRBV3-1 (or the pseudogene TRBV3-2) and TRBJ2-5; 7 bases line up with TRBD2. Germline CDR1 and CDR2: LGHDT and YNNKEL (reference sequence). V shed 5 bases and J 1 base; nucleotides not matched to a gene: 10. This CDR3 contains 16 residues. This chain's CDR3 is CASSARPSSGQETQYF. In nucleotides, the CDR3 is TGTGCCAGCAGCGCAAGGCCCTCTAGCGGCCAAGAGACCCAGTACTTC.